This note documents a single T cell receptor beta chain sequence. The CDR3 covers 14 residues. With 6 bases removed from V and 5 bases from J, the gap between germline ends came to 14 bases. The germline V gene encodes CDR1 MDHEN and CDR2 SYDVKM. Original processing notes: Amplification with reference gene primers provided the estimates of nucleated cell counts. Assay: immunoSEQ multiplex PCR; the TCRdb copy retains only in-frame clones and omits some. The V and J calls and clone size are taken from that table; D and trimming were inferred from the DNA. The data hold 100,000 to 150,000 clones, with 85% to 90% observed a single time. This record belongs to a study of blood T cell repertoires in COVID-19. Whole-study context: Nucleic acid was either cDNA or gDNA, and it came from T cells, B-cell-depleted T cells, or PBMCs.

The chain employs TRBV28 and TRBJ1-5; maybe TRBD1 (5 bases). What was sequenced was peripheral blood. This sequence was found in a woman aged 80 or older with COVID-19, enrolled during active disease. CDR3 residues: CASSSAGDHQPQHF. The CDR3 DNA reads TGTGCCAGCAGCTCGGCGGGGGATCATCAGCCCCAGCATTTT.